These 15 T cell receptor beta chains were all obtained from the same sample, sequenced in a study of blood T cell repertoires in COVID-19. Clones were sequenced by immunoSEQ multiplex PCR, and TCRdb holds only the in-frame ones, with some missing. The sample lists about 370,000 clones, around 89% seen once, with over 0.95% in the top ten. The sequencing sample was made of PBMCs or T cells enriched from blood (not recorded which). All receptors come from a man aged 18 to 30 who had recovered from COVID-19.

For this clone: This could be a read error, since a much larger clone is one nucleotide away. Other DNA sequences in this sample translate to the same CDR3. The chain joins TRBV7-2 to TRBJ1-5, with D perhaps TRBD1 (5 bases). The length of the CDR3 is 13 residues. Germline values: CDR1 SGHTA, CDR2 FQGNSA. Trimming pared 2 bases from V and 4 bases from J, leaving 6 bases between. CDR3 bases: TGTGCCAGCAGCTTACAGGGTAATCAGCCCCAGCATTTT. Its protein is CASSLQGNQPQHF.

The V gene is TRBV12-3 or TRBV12-4, the J gene TRBJ2-1, with 7 nucleotides matching TRBD2. There are 12 residues in the CDR3. V was clipped by 6 bases and J by 10 bases; unmatched bases: 6. The CDR3 reads CASRLSGGEQFF. In DNA form, the CDR3 reads TGTGCCAGCAGGCTCTCGGGAGGCGAGCAGTTCTTC.

The V and J genes are TRBV19 and TRBJ1-2; D gene uncertain. Germline lookup yields CDR1 LNHDA and CDR2 SQIVND (reference sequence). The CDR3 is made up of 18 amino acids. The V and J ends lost 8 bases and 4 bases respectively, with 29 bases between them. CDR3 in DNA: TGTGCCAGTCTCGATCCCTCCCTTAGACGGAACACGGGCTATGGCTACACCTTC. Protein sequence: CASLDPSLRRNTGYGYTF. The full variable domain, rest sourced from reference TRBV19 and TRBJ1-2, is DGGITQSPKYLFRKEGQNVTLSCEQNLNHDAMYWYRQDPGQGLRLIYYSQIVNDFQKGDIAEGYSVSREKKESFPLTVTSAQKNPTAFYLCASLDPSLRRNTGYGYTFGSGTRLTVV.

This chain uses TRBV29-1 with TRBJ2-1, with a weak D call TRBD1 (5 bases). CDR1 SQVTM and CDR2 ANQGSEA come from the germline V gene. Deletions cut 5 bases from V and 5 bases from J, with 16 bases between. This CDR3 comprises 14 residues. Here the CDR3 reads CSVRWGRTDNEQFF. CDR3 DNA: TGCAGCGTTAGGTGGGGCAGGACCGACAATGAGCAGTTCTTC.

This chain uses TRBV11-2 with TRBJ1-2; D gene ambiguous. The CDR3 sequence is 14 residues long. Germline V CDR1 and CDR2: SGHAT, FQNNGV. V was pared by 1 base and J by 3 bases, with 9 bases between. CDR3 residues: CASSLVAGDYGYTF. The DNA for the CDR3 is TGTGCCAGCAGCTTAGTTGCGGGAGACTATGGCTACACCTTC.

V and J are TRBV18 and TRBJ1-2; 9 positions agree with TRBD1. Looked up from germline, CDR1 is KGHSH and CDR2 is LQKENI. Trimming cost V 4 bases and J 3 bases; bases outside gene matches: 6. This CDR3 is 15 amino acids long. CDR3 in amino acids: CASSLRTGVDYGYTF. For the CDR3, the DNA is TGTGCCAGCTCACTTAGGACAGGGGTGGACTATGGCTACACCTTC.

The chain has TRBV21-1 and TRBJ2-3; the DNA was not compared with TRBD1, the D call given in the table. TRBV21-1 is tagged as a pseudogene. The CDR3 consists of 16 residues. The CDR3 nucleotides read TGTGCCAGCAGCAGCTTTAGGGGCCATGGGACAGATACGCAGTATTTT. Translation: CASSSFRGHGTDTQYF.

About this clone: This same CDR3 is encoded by further DNA sequences in the sample. CDR3 sequence (DNA): TGTGCCAGCAGTCCAGGGGGCTACGAGCAGTACTTC. The encoded protein is CASSPGGYEQYF. This chain connects TRBV3-1 (or the pseudogene TRBV3-2) to TRBJ2-7, with 7 positions matching TRBD1. Germline CDR1 and CDR2: LGHDT and YNNKEL (reference sequence). V lost 6 bases, J lost 3 bases, and 2 bases stayed unmatched. CDR3 size: 12 residues.

This rearrangement joins TRBV19 to TRBJ1-6; 8 bases align to TRBD1. This CDR3 comprises 16 residues. The J segment lost 9 bases and the V segment lost 5 bases, leaving 12 bases of the junction unmatched. Germline lookup yields CDR1 LNHDA and CDR2 SQIVND (reference sequence). In nucleotides, the CDR3 is TGTGCCAGTAGTCCTAAGACAGGGGTTGTGGGTTCACCCCTCCACTTT. Protein: CASSPKTGVVGSPLHF.

The CDR3 loop reads CSVGGVNYGYTF. The DNA for the CDR3 is TGCAGCGTTGGTGGAGTTAACTATGGCTACACCTTC. The chain is built from TRBV29-1 and TRBJ1-2; D remains ambiguous. The CDR3 is 12 residues long. Germline V gene data show CDR1 as SQVTM and CDR2 as ANQGSEA. V was trimmed by 4 bases and J by 1 base, leaving 7 bases between them.

The chain uses TRBV10-1 and TRBJ2-1; D gene ambiguous. This CDR3 comprises 13 residues. Germline V gene data show CDR1 as WNHNN and CDR2 as SYGVQD (reference sequence). The germline V and J ends were trimmed by 5 bases and 0 bases, with 5 bases remaining between them. The CDR3, as DNA: TGCGCCAGCAGTTTGGCCTCCTACAATGAGCAGTTCTTC. This sequence encodes CASSLASYNEQFF.

The CDR3 sequence is CASSHRLAGIYEQYF. For the CDR3, the DNA is TGTGCCAGCAGCCACCGACTAGCGGGAATCTACGAGCAGTACTTC. The rearrangement links TRBV3-1 (or the pseudogene TRBV3-2) to TRBJ2-7; 11 bases map to TRBD2. Germline assignment: CDR1 LGHDT and CDR2 YNNKEL (reference sequence). The V gene end was trimmed by 3 bases and the J gene end by 3 bases; junction bases not matched to a gene: 4. This CDR3 has 15 amino acids.

The sample holds one count of this clone. The chain links TRBV20-1 to TRBJ1-2; D is uncertain. Germline CDR1 and CDR2: DFQATT and SNEGSKA (reference sequence). The V end lost 3 bases, the J end lost 6 bases, and 5 bases lay between the germline ends. The CDR3 totals 10 residues. DNA for the CDR3: TGCAGTGCTAGCTCGGATGGCTACACCTTC. Translated: CSASSDGYTF.

The rearrangement links TRBV6-1 to TRBJ2-1, with 7 bases lining up with TRBD1. V trimming: 0 bases; J trimming: 3 bases; junction bases outside the gene matches: 2. The length of the CDR3 is 15 residues. Germline values: CDR1 MNHNS, CDR2 SASEGT. In DNA, the CDR3 is TGTGCCAGCAGTGAAGCTCCAGGGGGCTACAATGAGCAGTTCTTC. Translated: CASSEAPGGYNEQFF.

This clone was detected once. In DNA, the CDR3 is TGTGCCAGCAGCTACGGATTTCGGACTAGGAACAATGAGCAGTTCTTC. It codes for CASSYGFRTRNNEQFF. The V gene is TRBV7-2, the J gene TRBJ2-1; 7 bases fit TRBD2. The trim removed 4 bases at V and 5 bases at J, leaving 11 bases unmatched. There are 16 residues in the CDR3. CDR1 SGHTA and CDR2 FQGNSA come from the germline V gene.